The TCR beta chain under discussion was sequenced for a study of breast tumors, draining lymph nodes, adjacent tissues. Of note for this clonotype: Its antigen is as yet unknown. A much bigger clone sits one base away, suggesting this may be a read error.

CDR3 length: 13 amino acids. The lymph nodes were axillary draining lymph nodes from breast cancer patients. Findings of the study overall: Most tumor T cells seemingly derive from lymph node, then expand in tumor. Tumor T cell lymph node origin was a supported hypothesis, not proven. Tumor repertoires ranked between lymph nodes and nontumor tissue in diversity, with V and J gene preferences.

TCRdb re-analysed the multiplex PCR reads in MiXCR, keeping a single row per CDR3 protein. The table includes over 250,000 distinct CDR3 sequences, about 30% detected once. This clonotype was obtained from a female donor with breast cancer. Some clones in this sample may be carry-over from other donors' samples. This chain connects TRBV12-3 or TRBV12-4 to TRBJ2-7, with 7 bases lining up with TRBD1. The sample taken for sequencing was axillary lymph node tissue. Here the CDR3 DNA reads TGTACCAGCCGAAATACAGGGGCTGGGGAGCAGTACTTC. It encodes CTSRNTGAGEQYF.